One and the same sample provided the 27 T cell receptor beta chains below, sequenced in a study of molecular identifiers for immune sequencing clone quantification. TCRdb reprocessed the PCR reads with MiXCR, giving one entry per CDR3 protein. Of about 640,000 distinct CDR3 sequences detected, 15% to 20% appear once; the ten largest clones hold roughly 0.9%. Sequenced material: naive CD8+ T cells from blood, with Jurkat cell RNA spiked in. Subset indicated: FACS-sorted CD8+CD4-CCR7+CD45RA+ naive T cells. The receptor set was obtained from a human donor in good health. Some libraries in this study had Jurkat cell RNA spiked in.

This clonotype was found many times. V and J are TRBV29-1 and TRBJ2-7, with TRBD1 identical over 9 bases. V was clipped by 8 bases and J by 0 bases; unmatched bases: 5. The CDR3 has 13 residues. CDR1 SQVTM and CDR2 ANQGSEA come from the germline V gene. The CDR3 region is CSITGGRSYEQYF. CDR3 in DNA: TGCAGCATAACAGGGGGCCGCTCCTACGAGCAGTACTTC.

This clonotype was seen more than once but under ten times. This rearrangement joins TRBV27 to TRBJ1-2; 9 bases align to TRBD1. The germline CDR1 and CDR2 sequences are MNHEY and SMNVEV (reference sequence). This CDR3 has 16 residues. The junction had 11 bases not matched to a gene; V was cut back by 6 bases and J by 3 bases. The CDR3: CASSPTTGGAYYGYTF. CDR3 nucleotide sequence: TGTGCCAGCAGCCCTACCACAGGGGGCGCATACTATGGCTACACCTTC.

This rearrangement joins TRBV4-1 to TRBJ1-3; TRBD1 matches at 8 bases. Losses at the gene ends were 5 bases for V and 4 bases for J; bases not matched to a gene: 10. Looked up from germline, CDR1 is MGHRA and CDR2 is YSYEKL. CDR3 length: 16 residues. The CDR3 DNA reads as TGCGCCAGCAGCTACTCAACCGGGACAGGAGGAAACACCATATATTTT. Its protein product is CASSYSTGTGGNTIYF.

This clonotype was seen a few times. The chain has TRBV12-3 or TRBV12-4 and TRBJ2-1; D uncertain. V shed 7 bases and J shed 0 bases, with 22 bases lying between them. The CDR3 runs to 18 residues. The DNA for the CDR3 is TGTGCCAGCACCCTATATGAGACCCTCGACCGCTCCTACAATGAGCAGTTCTTC. Amino acids: CASTLYETLDRSYNEQFF.

In its sample, this clonotype was seen many times. This chain joins TRBV2 and TRBJ1-5; D call uncertain. This CDR3 contains 12 residues. Trimming shortened V by 6 bases and J by 4 bases, and 7 bases separated the two germline ends. The germline V gene has CDR1 SNHLY and CDR2 FYNNEI. For the CDR3, the DNA is TGTGCCAGCAGGGAAACTAATCAGCCCCAGCATTTT. Residues: CASRETNQPQHF.

Notes on this clonotype: A much larger clone is a single base away; this may be a read error. The chain recombines TRBV6-6 with TRBJ2-5; D ambiguous. CDR1 is MNHNY, CDR2 SVGAGI, per germline (reference sequence). This CDR3 region has 14 residues. CDR3 bases: TGTGCCAGCAATTACGTAGCCCAGGACGGTACCCAGTACTTC. Protein product: CASNYVAQDGTQYF.

This clonotype has a count of ten or more. CDR3 protein: CATSRDVALYNEQFF. CDR3 sequence (DNA): TGTGCCACCAGCAGAGATGTGGCCCTATACAATGAGCAGTTCTTC. The rearrangement links TRBV15 to TRBJ2-1, with D hard to call. The CDR3 spans 15 residues. V lost 0 bases to trimming and J lost 4 bases, with 10 bases between them. CDR1 is LNHNV and CDR2 is YYDKDF in the germline V gene (reference sequence).

This clonotype came up a few times. This rearrangement joins TRBV27 to TRBJ2-1; 9 bases are a match to TRBD2. The ends lost 6 bases at V and 3 bases at J; junction bases unmatched: 12. The CDR3 covers 17 residues. Germline V gives CDR1 MNHEY, CDR2 SMNVEV (reference sequence). The CDR3 spells CASSSLVGREGYNEQFF. The CDR3 DNA sequence: TGTGCCAGCAGCTCTCTGGTCGGGCGGGAGGGCTACAATGAGCAGTTCTTC.

The gene calls are TRBV20-1 and TRBJ1-5; tentatively, D is TRBD1 (5 bases). V was clipped by 0 bases and J by 0 bases, with 15 bases between them. Germline CDR1 reads DFQATT; CDR2 reads SNEGSKA (reference sequence). The CDR3 covers 17 residues. The CDR3 bases are TGCAGTGCTAGAGATACAGGTGAACAGTATAGCAATCAGCCCCAGCATTTT. It is translated as CSARDTGEQYSNQPQHF.

On this clonotype itself: A read error may explain this, as a much larger clone is one base away. This sequence joins TRBV9 and TRBJ1-2; 7 bases are a match to TRBD1. With 4 bases clipped from V and 6 bases from J, the junction kept 15 bases outside the gene matches. CDR3 length: 16 amino acids. CDR1 is SGDLS, CDR2 YYNGEE, per germline. CDR3 sequence: CASSSPLQGLGHGYTF. The CDR3 coding sequence is TGTGCCAGCAGCAGCCCCTTACAGGGGCTGGGACATGGCTACACCTTC.

This clonotype was recorded at least ten times. The CDR3 DNA reads TGTGCCAGCAGTTTCATCGGGGATATGACTTTC. Its protein is CASSFIGDMTF. The gene calls are TRBV12-3 or TRBV12-4 and TRBJ2-6; D possibly corresponds to TRBD2 (5 bases). V was clipped by 3 bases and J by 17 bases, with 11 bases between them. This CDR3 is built from 11 residues.

This clonotype was counted ten times or more. The rearrangement links TRBV4-3 to TRBJ1-1; D remains ambiguous. Trimming took off 0 bases at V and 1 base at J, with 9 bases between the two ends. Germline CDR1 reads LGHNA; CDR2 reads YSLEER. The CDR3 contains 15 residues. The CDR3 protein is CASSQDWPQNTEAFF. DNA of the CDR3: TGCGCCAGCAGCCAAGATTGGCCACAGAACACTGAAGCTTTCTTT.

Note on this clonotype: Since a much larger clone is just one base distant, this may be a read error. The chain has TRBV2 and TRBJ1-5; weak D call: TRBD1 (6 bases). V lost 8 bases to trimming and J lost 0 bases, with 23 bases between them. CDR3 length equals 18 residues. Germline CDR1 is SNHLY and CDR2 is FYNNEI. The CDR3 bases are TGTGCCAGCGGCGGAGCAGGGGCCGCCGAATATAGCAATCAGCCCCAGCATTTT. Translation gives CASGGAGAAEYSNQPQHF.

Ten or more counts support this clonotype. This chain connects TRBV30 to TRBJ2-3; TRBD1 or TRBD2 may be the D gene (5 bases each). The CDR3 totals 14 residues. V was cut by 2 bases and J by 1 base, with 10 bases left in between. From germline, CDR1 is GTSNPN and CDR2 SVGIG (reference sequence). CDR3 nucleotides: TGTGCCTGGAGTCTTGGGACCGGCACAGATACGCAGTATTTT. Its translation is CAWSLGTGTDTQYF.

The sample holds a few counts of this clonotype. A much larger clone differs by one base, so this may be a read error. The chain combines TRBV6-5 with TRBJ1-1; D gene ambiguous. CDR3 length equals 15 residues. The V gene's germline CDR1 is MNHEY and CDR2 SVGAGI. CDR3 sequence reads: CASSYGSPGHTVAFF. The CDR3 DNA is TGTGCCAGCAGTTATGGTTCTCCCGGGCACACTGTAGCTTTCTTT.

This clonotype showed up just a few times. This chain uses TRBV6-2 or TRBV6-3 with TRBJ2-3, with D possibly matching TRBD2 (6 bases). The CDR3 totals 16 residues. CDR1 and CDR2 from the germline V gene are MNHEY and SVGEGT. V gave up 0 bases and J gave up 2 bases, with 12 bases separating them. CDR3 protein: CASSYSPSEDTDTQYF. The CDR3 DNA is TGTGCCAGCAGTTACTCGCCTAGCGAGGACACAGATACGCAGTATTTT.

This clonotype was counted ten times or more. This CDR3 reads CASSQDSWNTEAFF. The CDR3, as DNA: TGTGCCAGCAGCCAGGACAGCTGGAACACTGAAGCTTTCTTT. The J gene is TRBJ1-1, the V gene TRBV3-1; weak D call: TRBD1 (6 bases). Germline V lookup: CDR1 LGHDT, CDR2 YNNKEL (reference sequence). This CDR3 region has 14 residues. V was trimmed by 3 bases and J by 1 base, leaving 9 bases between them.

This clonotype was seen at least ten times. The chain combines TRBV27 with TRBJ2-5; 7 nucleotides match TRBD2. The V gene end was trimmed by 4 bases and the J gene end by 2 bases; junction bases not matched to a gene: 7. CDR3 length: 15 residues. Per germline, CDR1 MNHEY and CDR2 SMNVEV (reference sequence). The DNA of the CDR3 is TGTGCCAGCAGTTACCAATCTAGCGGACAAGAGACCCAGTACTTC. Its translation: CASSYQSSGQETQYF.

On this clonotype itself: A much larger clone differs by one base, so this may be a read error. The chain has TRBV13 and TRBJ2-2; D possibly corresponds to TRBD2 (5 bases). The CDR3 extends over 16 amino acids. Germline assignment: CDR1 PRHDT and CDR2 FYEKMQ (reference sequence). The CDR3 loop is CASSLALAGWTGELLF. Written as DNA, the CDR3 is TGTGCCAGCAGCTTAGCCCTAGCTGGGTGGACCGGGGAGCTGCTTTTT.

In its sample, this clonotype was seen many times. The genes are TRBV20-1 and TRBJ1-1, with a tentative D call TRBD1 (6 bases). The germline CDR1 and CDR2 sequences are DFQATT and SNEGSKA (reference sequence). V was trimmed by 5 bases and J by 6 bases, leaving 13 bases between them. The CDR3 has 12 amino acids. CDR3 in amino acids: CSAGGQISEAFF. Written as DNA, the CDR3 is TGCAGTGCTGGAGGACAGATTTCTGAAGCTTTCTTT.

Note on this clonotype: A read error may explain this, as a much larger clone is one base away. This chain connects TRBV12-3 or TRBV12-4 to TRBJ2-5; 7 bases are shared with TRBD1. There are 17 residues in the CDR3. CDR3 nucleotides: TGTGCCAGCGGTTTACAGGGGCGGCAAGATCAACAAGGGACCCAGTACTTC. Translated: CASGLQGRQDQQGTQYF.

As regards this clonotype: This clone may be a read error of a much larger clone one base away. V and J are TRBV20-1 and TRBJ1-2, with D possibly being TRBD1 (5 bases). The CDR3 has 14 residues. Deletions cut 3 bases from V and 5 bases from J, with 16 bases between. Germline V gives CDR1 DFQATT, CDR2 SNEGSKA (reference sequence). CDR3 loop: CSASSPGGPYGYTF. As DNA, the CDR3 is TGCAGTGCTAGCTCTCCGGGGGGTCCATATGGCTACACCTTC.

With regard to this clonotype: A much larger clone sits a single nucleotide away, making a read error possible. The V and J genes are TRBV6-2 or TRBV6-3 and TRBJ2-5; no clear D gene. The CDR3 contains 11 residues. Per germline, CDR1 MNHEY and CDR2 SVGEGT. CDR3 DNA sequence: TGTGCCGGCAGCCACGACTCCTTTTGGAACTTC. Translated: CAGSHDSFWNF.

The table lists this clonotype with many counts. The J gene is TRBJ2-5, the V gene TRBV6-5; TRBD2 might be the D (5 bases). CDR1 and CDR2 (germline): MNHEY, SVGAGI. Trimming removed 8 bases at V and 8 bases at J, with 15 bases between. This CDR3 is 12 amino acids long. The CDR3 DNA sequence: TGTGCCAGCTCCTCCTCAGAGGGAACCCAGTACTTC. This sequence encodes CASSSSEGTQYF.

This clonotype was observed at least ten times. The genes are TRBV6-4 and TRBJ2-6; no reliable D call. Trimming took 3 bases from V and 1 from J, leaving 7 bases between them. This CDR3 has 15 amino acids. In germline, CDR1 is MRHNA, CDR2 SNTAGT. CDR3 nucleotides: TGTGCCAGCAGTGAGACTGGGTCTGGGGCCAACGTCCTGACTTTC. Its protein is CASSETGSGANVLTF.

This chain joins TRBV24-1 and TRBJ1-2, with D unclear. Between the trimmed V and J ends, which lost 9 bases and 3 bases, there was a span of 10 bases. The CDR3 is 12 amino acids. Germline V gene data show CDR1 as KGHDR and CDR2 as SFDVKD. CDR3 bases: TGTGCCACCGGTAAGGGTGACTATGGCTACACCTTC. Translated: CATGKGDYGYTF.

Remarks on this clonotype: One end of the junction does not line up with germline, which may come from a read error. The chain recombines TRBV6-5 with TRBJ2-7, with D possibly matching TRBD1 (6 bases). The V gene's germline CDR1 is MNHEY and CDR2 SVGAGI. CDR3 size: 17 residues. CDR3 nucleotides: TGTGCCAGCAGTTACTCAAAAAAGGGGACAATGATGAACGAGCAGTGCTTC. Its translation: CASSYSKKGTMMNEQCF.